Sequencing of this T cell receptor (beta chain) was carried out in a study of T-cell reconstitution after alpha-beta-depleted transplantation in children. Unique molecular identifiers were used to barcode this TCRbeta library. TCRdb re-called the PCR reads with MiXCR, one entry per CDR3 protein. This table holds about 230,000 distinct CDR3 sequences, about 9.6% found once. The receptor was isolated from a human donor who donated a stem cell graft to a child with SCID. Sequences were derived from PBMCs from the stem cell graft donor, sampled from the stem cell graft.

CDR3 sequence reads: CASSRAGSGANVLTF. The CDR3 DNA reads TGTGCCAGCAGCCGGGCGGGCTCTGGGGCCAACGTCCTGACTTTC. The chain links TRBV6-2 or TRBV6-3 to TRBJ2-6; D is possibly TRBD2 (5 bases). The germline gives CDR1 MNHEY, CDR2 SVGEGT. V shed 6 bases and J shed 0 bases, with 9 bases lying between them. The CDR3 is 15 residues long.